A selection of T cell receptor beta chains follows, all from one sample in a study of post-analysis software for immune sequencing data. TCRdb recomputed calls from the PCR reads with MiXCR, one row per CDR3 protein. The data contain approximately 630,000 distinct CDR3 sequences, roughly three fifths of them singletons. Material for sequencing was blood. These receptors all stem from a girl aged 2 to 9 with multiple sclerosis. CDR3s include the opening cysteine and the closing phenylalanine or tryptophan. D genes are given only for firm matches. Clone size is stated in some rows and not others, as once, few, many or a class when expanded.

CDR3aa: CASSQRQKEGGYTF
CDR3nt: TGCGCCAGCAGCCAAAGGCAGAAGGAAGGTGGCTACACCTTC
d_gene: NA
abundance: NA
v_gene: TRBV4-1
j_gene: TRBJ1-2

CDR3aa: CASSPRSAPSTDTQYF
CDR3nt: TGTGCCAGCAGCCCACGTTCGGCCCCGAGCACAGATACGCAGTATTTT
d_gene: NA
abundance: NA
v_gene: TRBV5-4
j_gene: TRBJ2-3

CDR3aa: CASSYSGPLTDTQYF
CDR3nt: TGTGCCAGCAGTTACTCGGGGCCTTTGACAGATACGCAGTATTTT
d_gene: NA
abundance: NA
v_gene: TRBV6-5
j_gene: TRBJ2-3

CDR3aa: CSAGNSGRAEEQYF
CDR3nt: TGCAGTGCTGGTAATAGCGGGAGGGCCGAGGAGCAGTACTTC
d_gene: TRBD2
abundance: NA
v_gene: TRBV20-1
j_gene: TRBJ2-5

CDR3aa: CASRLAGKNEQFF
CDR3nt: TGTGCCAGCAGGCTAGCGGGAAAGAATGAGCAGTTCTTC
d_gene: TRBD2
abundance: NA
v_gene: TRBV12-3/TRBV12-4
j_gene: TRBJ2-1

CDR3aa: CTSSTRASYEQYF
CDR3nt: TGCACCAGCAGCACCCGAGCCTCCTACGAGCAGTACTTC
d_gene: NA
abundance: NA
v_gene: TRBV5-1
j_gene: TRBJ2-7

CDR3aa: CASSLSGSPTYEQYF
CDR3nt: TGTGCCAGCAGCTTAAGCGGGAGTCCGACCTACGAGCAGTACTTC
d_gene: TRBD2
abundance: NA
v_gene: TRBV7-9
j_gene: TRBJ2-7

CDR3aa: CASSQEQINSYNEQFF
CDR3nt: TGTGCCAGCAGCCAAGAACAGATCAACTCCTACAATGAGCAGTTCTTC
d_gene: NA
abundance: few
v_gene: TRBV14
j_gene: TRBJ2-1

CDR3aa: CASSEFGSSGALGYTF
CDR3nt: TGTGCCAGCAGTGAATTCGGGTCGTCAGGGGCACTTGGCTACACCTTC
d_gene: NA
abundance: NA
v_gene: TRBV25-1
j_gene: TRBJ1-2

CDR3aa: CASSQAPWAGGAQETQYF
CDR3nt: TGCGCCAGCAGCCAAGCGCCCTGGGCGGGAGGAGCGCAAGAGACCCAGTACTTC
d_gene: TRBD2
abundance: few
v_gene: TRBV4-1
j_gene: TRBJ2-5

CDR3aa: CASSLRAGERDEQFF
CDR3nt: TGTGCCAGCAGTTTACGAGCGGGAGAGCGCGATGAGCAGTTCTTC
d_gene: TRBD2
abundance: NA
v_gene: TRBV12-3/TRBV12-4
j_gene: TRBJ2-1

CDR3aa: CASSETSGVQETQYF
CDR3nt: TGTGCCAGCAGCGAAACCTCGGGGGTTCAAGAGACCCAGTACTTC
d_gene: NA
abundance: NA
v_gene: TRBV7-6
j_gene: TRBJ2-5

CDR3aa: CASSGTQGKYNEQFF
CDR3nt: TGTGCCAGCAGCGGGACGCAGGGAAAATACAATGAGCAGTTCTTC
d_gene: NA
abundance: NA
v_gene: TRBV11-2
j_gene: TRBJ2-1

CDR3aa: CSVDGTGTEAFF
CDR3nt: TGCAGCGTTGACGGGACAGGCACTGAAGCTTTCTTT
d_gene: TRBD1
abundance: few
v_gene: TRBV29-1
j_gene: TRBJ1-1

CDR3aa: CASSFLAGAGETQYF
CDR3nt: TGTGCCAGCAGCTTCCTAGCGGGGGCCGGGGAGACCCAGTACTTC
d_gene: TRBD2
abundance: NA
v_gene: TRBV7-9
j_gene: TRBJ2-5

CDR3aa: CASSQDNAGLGYYDEKLFF
CDR3nt: TGTGCCAGCAGCCAAGACAACGCCGGTCTCGGATACTATGATGAAAAACTGTTTTTT
d_gene: NA
abundance: NA
v_gene: TRBV3-1
j_gene: TRBJ1-4

CDR3aa: CAIKGQGAYEQYF
CDR3nt: TGTGCCATCAAGGGACAGGGGGCCTACGAGCAGTACTTC
d_gene: TRBD1
abundance: NA
v_gene: TRBV10-3
j_gene: TRBJ2-7

CDR3aa: CASSFSGRAVTGELFF
CDR3nt: TGCGCCAGCAGTTTTAGCGGGAGGGCTGTCACCGGGGAGCTGTTTTTT
d_gene: TRBD2
abundance: NA
v_gene: TRBV5-1
j_gene: TRBJ2-2

CDR3aa: CASQPSGHSIFTDTQYF
CDR3nt: TGTGCCAGCCAGCCAAGTGGGCATTCGATTTTCACAGATACGCAGTATTTT
d_gene: NA
abundance: few
v_gene: TRBV7-9
j_gene: TRBJ2-3

CDR3aa: CTSSTRAQETQYF
CDR3nt: TGTACCAGTAGTACCCGGGCGCAAGAGACCCAGTACTTC
d_gene: NA
abundance: NA
v_gene: TRBV19
j_gene: TRBJ2-5